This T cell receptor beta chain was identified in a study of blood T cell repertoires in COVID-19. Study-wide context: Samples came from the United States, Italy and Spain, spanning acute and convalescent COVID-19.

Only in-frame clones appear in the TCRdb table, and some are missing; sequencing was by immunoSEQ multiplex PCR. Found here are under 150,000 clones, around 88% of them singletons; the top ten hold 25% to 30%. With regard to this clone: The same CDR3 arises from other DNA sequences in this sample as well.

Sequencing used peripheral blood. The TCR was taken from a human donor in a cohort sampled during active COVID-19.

This CDR3 reads CAWSPGGTEAFF. The CDR3 region has the DNA TGTGCCTGGAGCCCTGGAGGGACTGAAGCTTTCTTT. The chain joins TRBV30 to TRBJ1-1; unclear D gene. The V end was cut by 3 bases, the J end by 5 bases, with 10 bases between. CDR1 is GTSNPN and CDR2 is SVGIG in the germline V gene (reference sequence). CDR3 length: 12 amino acids.